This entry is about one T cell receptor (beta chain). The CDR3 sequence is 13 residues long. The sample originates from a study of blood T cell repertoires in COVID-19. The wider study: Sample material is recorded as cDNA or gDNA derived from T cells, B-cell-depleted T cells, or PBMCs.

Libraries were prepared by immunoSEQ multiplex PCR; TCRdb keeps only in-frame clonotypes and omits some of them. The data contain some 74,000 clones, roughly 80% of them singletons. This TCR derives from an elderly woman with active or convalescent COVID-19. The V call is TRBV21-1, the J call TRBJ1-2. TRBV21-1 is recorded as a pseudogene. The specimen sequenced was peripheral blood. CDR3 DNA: TGTGCCAGCATTCTCCGGGGGTCGGAAGGCTACACCTTC. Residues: CASILRGSEGYTF.